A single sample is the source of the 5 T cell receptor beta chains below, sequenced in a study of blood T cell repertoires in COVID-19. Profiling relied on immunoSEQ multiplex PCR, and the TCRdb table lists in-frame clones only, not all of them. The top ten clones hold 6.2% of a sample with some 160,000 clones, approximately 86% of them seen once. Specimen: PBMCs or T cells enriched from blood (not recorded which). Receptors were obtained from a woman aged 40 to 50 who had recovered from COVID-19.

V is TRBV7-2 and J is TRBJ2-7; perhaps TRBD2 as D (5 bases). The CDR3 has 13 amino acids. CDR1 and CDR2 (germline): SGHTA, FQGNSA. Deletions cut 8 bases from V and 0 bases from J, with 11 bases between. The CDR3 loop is CASGRRSSYEQYF. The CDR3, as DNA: TGTGCCAGCGGGAGACGAAGCTCCTACGAGCAGTACTTC. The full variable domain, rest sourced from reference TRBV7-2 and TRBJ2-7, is GAGVSQSPSNKVTEKGKDVELRCDPISGHTALYWYRQSLGQGLEFLIYFQGNSAPDKSGLPSDRFSAERTGGSVSTLTIQRTQQEDSAVYLCASGRRSSYEQYFGPGTRLTVT.

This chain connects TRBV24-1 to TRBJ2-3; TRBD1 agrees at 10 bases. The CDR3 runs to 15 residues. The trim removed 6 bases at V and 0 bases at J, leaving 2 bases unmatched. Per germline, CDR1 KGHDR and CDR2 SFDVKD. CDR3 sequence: CATSLGQGSTDTQYF. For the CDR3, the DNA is TGTGCCACCAGTTTGGGACAGGGGAGCACAGATACGCAGTATTTT.

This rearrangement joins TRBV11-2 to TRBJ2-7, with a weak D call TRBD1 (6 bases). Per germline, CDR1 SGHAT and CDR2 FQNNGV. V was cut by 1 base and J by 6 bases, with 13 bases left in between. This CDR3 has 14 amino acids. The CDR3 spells CASSLGGGEGEQYF. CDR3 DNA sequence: TGTGCCAGCAGCTTAGGAGGGGGAGAAGGCGAGCAGTACTTC.

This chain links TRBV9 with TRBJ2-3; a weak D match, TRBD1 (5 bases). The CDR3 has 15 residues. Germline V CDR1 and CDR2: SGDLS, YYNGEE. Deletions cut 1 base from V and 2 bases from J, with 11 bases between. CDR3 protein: CASSVNGQHTDTQYF. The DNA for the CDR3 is TGTGCCAGCAGCGTAAACGGACAACACACAGATACGCAGTATTTT.

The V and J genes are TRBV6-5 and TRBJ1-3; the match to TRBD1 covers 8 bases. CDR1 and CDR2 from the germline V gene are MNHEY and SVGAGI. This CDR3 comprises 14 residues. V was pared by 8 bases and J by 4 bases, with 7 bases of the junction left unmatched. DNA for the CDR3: TGTGCCAGCCCTGGACAGGGCGGAGGAAACACCATATATTTT. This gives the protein CASPGQGGGNTIYF.